The clone carrying this TCR beta chain was counted many times. MiXCR was run by TCRdb on the RACE reads, yielding one entry per CDR3 protein. The repertoire includes some 79,000 distinct CDR3 sequences, 10% to 11% of them detected once, and 3% to 4% sits in the top ten. The sample belongs to a study of human T cells and chemical hapten exposure. This CDR3 is 13 amino acids long. The germline V and J ends were trimmed by 5 bases and 3 bases, with 8 bases remaining between them. Germline assignment: CDR1 LNHDA and CDR2 SQIVND (reference sequence). Time point reported: patch test 3, about 24 weeks after DPC sensitization. Treatment denoted: therapeutic diphenylcyclopropenone sensitization with weekly scalp DPC.

The origin of this receptor is a woman between 50 and 59 years old with alopecia areata. Some clones in this sample may be carry-over from other donors' samples. This chain connects TRBV19 to TRBJ1-5; D not certain. The source material was whole blood, sampled in connection with sensitization to the hapten diphenylcyclopropenone (DPC). The CDR3 loop is CASSVDINQPQHF. The CDR3 DNA reads TGTGCCAGTAGTGTTGACATCAATCAGCCCCAGCATTTT.